The 32 T cell receptor beta chains presented below share a single source sample, sequenced in a study of CD8 T cells in ankylosing spondylitis. TCRdb fed the 5' RACE reads into MiXCR, producing one record per CDR3 protein. The sample has about 130,000 distinct CDR3 sequences, over 9.5% seen once. Sequences were obtained from blood, either unsorted or a sorted T cell fraction (not recorded which). Source of these receptors: a female donor with ankylosing spondylitis or in good health (not recorded which).

This clonotype was found many times. The V and J genes are TRBV4-1 and TRBJ1-5; 7 bases agree with TRBD1. V lost 5 bases and J lost 4; bases outside the gene matches: 2. This CDR3 spans 13 amino acids. Germline CDR1 and CDR2: MGHRA and YSYEKL. CDR3 amino acids: CASSLDRNQPQHF. As DNA, the CDR3 is TGCGCCAGCAGCTTGGACAGGAATCAGCCCCAGCATTTT.

This clonotype showed up just a few times. In nucleotides, the CDR3 is TGTGCCAGCAGCTTAGAGTGGCAGGGGGCCTATGAGCAGTTCTTC. It encodes CASSLEWQGAYEQFF. The gene calls are TRBV7-2 and TRBJ2-1, with 8 bases aligning to TRBD1. V lost 1 base to trimming and J lost 8 bases; unmatched junction nucleotides: 7. The CDR3 runs 15 residues. Looked up from germline, CDR1 is SGHTA and CDR2 is FQGNSA.

This clonotype was detected many times. This sequence joins TRBV7-2 and TRBJ1-3; the D gene is possibly TRBD1 (5 bases). The CDR3 extends over 17 amino acids. From germline, CDR1 is SGHTA and CDR2 FQGNSA. Trimming removed 1 base at V and 0 bases at J, with 13 bases between. CDR3 coding DNA: TGTGCCAGCAGCTTAGGGATGGGACGGAACTCTGGAAACACCATATATTTT. It yields the protein CASSLGMGRNSGNTIYF.

Here the CDR3 reads CASWENRPETEAFF. The CDR3 nucleotides read TGTGCCTCCTGGGAGAACAGACCCGAGACTGAAGCTTTCTTT. This rearrangement joins TRBV12-3 or TRBV12-4 to TRBJ1-1; D not resolved. Deletions cut 11 bases from V and 5 bases from J, with 21 bases between. This CDR3 spans 14 amino acids.

This clonotype was picked up many times. The chain carries TRBV29-1 and TRBJ1-2; D remains ambiguous. From germline, CDR1 is SQVTM and CDR2 ANQGSEA. The germline V and J ends were trimmed by 3 bases and 0 bases, with 11 bases remaining between them. The CDR3 runs to 14 residues. CDR3 in amino acids: CSVDLSLTNYGYTF. Here the CDR3 DNA reads TGCAGCGTTGACCTGTCCCTTACTAACTATGGCTACACCTTC.

The genes are TRBV10-3 and TRBJ2-3; 11 bases map to TRBD2. The germline CDR1 and CDR2 sequences are ENHRY and SYGVKD. The V segment lost 5 bases and the J segment 2 bases; nucleotides outside the gene matches: 6. The CDR3 runs 16 residues. The chain's CDR3 is CAISLGLAGNTDTQYF. The CDR3 bases are TGTGCCATCAGTCTTGGACTAGCGGGCAACACAGATACGCAGTATTTT.

This clonotype was seen ten or more times. This rearrangement joins TRBV15 to TRBJ2-1; TRBD2 might be the D (6 bases). The CDR3 has 18 residues. Germline loops: CDR1 LNHNV, CDR2 YYDKDF (reference sequence). V was trimmed by 3 bases and J by 0 bases, leaving 18 bases between them. CDR3 sequence reads: CATSSEHLAYASYNEQFF. The CDR3 nucleotides read TGTGCCACCAGCAGTGAACATCTAGCGTACGCCTCCTACAATGAGCAGTTCTTC.

There are many counts of this clonotype. The CDR3 DNA follows: TGCAGTGCTAGAGCTTGGCGGGAAGGGGGGGAGCTGTTTTTT. This translates into CSARAWREGGELFF. This chain uses TRBV20-1 with TRBJ2-2; D might be TRBD2 (6 bases). V gave up 1 base and J gave up 8 bases, with 14 bases separating them. Germline CDR1 and CDR2: DFQATT and SNEGSKA (reference sequence). This CDR3 has 14 amino acids.

The sample holds many counts of this clonotype. The chain couples TRBV20-1 to TRBJ2-7; maybe TRBD2 (6 bases). The ends were cut back, 3 bases at V and 0 bases at J, with 12 bases in the middle. CDR1 is DFQATT and CDR2 is SNEGSKA in the germline V gene (reference sequence). The CDR3 spans 14 residues. CDR3: CSARGRDFSYEQYF. CDR3 sequence (DNA): TGCAGTGCTAGGGGCAGGGACTTCTCCTACGAGCAGTACTTC.

Many counts were recorded for this clonotype. The chain links TRBV4-1 to TRBJ2-3; D might be TRBD2 (5 bases). The CDR3 is 13 residues long. Germline V gives CDR1 MGHRA, CDR2 YSYEKL. The V and J ends lost 3 bases and 11 bases respectively, with 15 bases between them. CDR3 loop: CASSQGGIRGQYF. DNA for the CDR3: TGCGCCAGCAGCCAGGGTGGGATCCGGGGGCAGTATTTT.

This clonotype has at least ten counts. V gene TRBV20-1 combines with J gene TRBJ1-5; D perhaps matches TRBD1 (5 bases). This CDR3 is 19 amino acids long. The V end was cut by 0 bases, the J end by 0 bases, with 21 bases between. The V gene's germline CDR1 is DFQATT and CDR2 SNEGSKA (reference sequence). CDR3 protein: CSARDVNIRRGGSNQPQHF. The CDR3 DNA reads TGCAGTGCTAGAGATGTTAATATCCGTCGGGGCGGTAGCAATCAGCCCCAGCATTTT.

This clonotype was observed at least ten times. The J gene is TRBJ1-2, the V gene TRBV2; no definite D call. Deletions cut 3 bases from V and 5 bases from J, with 16 bases between. The CDR3 consists of 15 residues. The germline gives CDR1 SNHLY, CDR2 FYNNEI. The CDR3 here is CASSDGVGWLYGYTF. The DNA for the CDR3 is TGTGCCAGCAGTGACGGGGTGGGGTGGCTATATGGCTACACCTTC.

This clonotype was counted at least ten times. This sequence joins TRBV5-1 and TRBJ2-5; D unresolved. Germline values: CDR1 SGHRS, CDR2 YFSETQ. The length of the CDR3 is 13 residues. The ends were cut back, 2 bases at V and 3 bases at J, with 8 bases in the middle. The CDR3 protein is CASSFGVEETQYF. The CDR3 DNA sequence: TGCGCCAGCAGCTTTGGGGTGGAAGAGACCCAGTACTTC.

There are many counts of this clonotype. The J gene is TRBJ2-3, the V gene TRBV7-2; TRBD2 matches 7 bases. Germline V gene data show CDR1 as SGHTA and CDR2 as FQGNSA. This CDR3 has 14 residues. The V segment lost 1 base and the J segment 8 bases; nucleotides outside the gene matches: 6. The CDR3 region has the DNA TGTGCCAGCAGCTTAGGGGGACTACGGGGTACGCAGTATTTT. It encodes CASSLGGLRGTQYF.

This clonotype showed up many times. CDR3 sequence: CASSLSPGPGNTIYF. In DNA, the CDR3 is TGTGCCAGCAGCTTGAGTCCAGGGCCTGGAAACACCATATATTTT. The chain combines TRBV5-4 with TRBJ1-3; D possibly corresponds to TRBD1 (5 bases). Germline V gene data show CDR1 as SGHNT and CDR2 as YYREEE (reference sequence). Trimming took 1 base from V and 2 from J, leaving 10 bases between them. This CDR3 is built from 15 residues. Based on the CDR3 plus reference TRBV5-4 and TRBJ1-3, the full variable domain is ETGVTQSPTHLIKTRGQQVTLRCSSQSGHNTVSWYQQALGQGPQFIFQYYREEENGRGNFPPRFSGLQFPNYSSELNVNALELDDSALYLCASSLSPGPGNTIYFGEGSWLTVV.

This clonotype was seen at least ten times. The chain joins TRBV5-1 to TRBJ2-3, with D unresolved. V was pared by 4 bases and J by 1 base, with 7 bases between. CDR1 is SGHRS and CDR2 is YFSETQ in the germline V gene. The CDR3 has 13 amino acids. CDR3 residues: CASSTTRTDTQYF. The CDR3 nucleotides read TGCGCCAGCAGCACTACACGCACAGATACGCAGTATTTT.

This clonotype has at least ten counts. This chain uses TRBV5-6 with TRBJ1-1, with 8 bases lining up with TRBD1. The length of the CDR3 is 15 residues. J gave up 2 bases and V 4 bases, and 7 bases lay outside the gene matches. Germline V lookup: CDR1 SGHDT, CDR2 YYEEEE. CDR3 amino acids: CASSPDRAGNTEAFF. The CDR3 nucleotides are TGTGCCAGCAGCCCGGACAGGGCGGGTAACACTGAAGCTTTCTTT.

The sample holds many counts of this clonotype. The V and J genes are TRBV20-1 and TRBJ1-2; 7 nucleotides line up with TRBD1. Germline V gene data show CDR1 as DFQATT and CDR2 as SNEGSKA (reference sequence). This CDR3 is built from 15 residues. Trimming took 6 bases from V and 1 from J; bases not matched to a gene: 11. For the CDR3, the DNA is TGCAGTGCCGATTCCCGGGACAGCGGTAACTATGGCTACACCTTC. It is translated as CSADSRDSGNYGYTF.

This clonotype has at least ten counts. V gene TRBV29-1 combines with J gene TRBJ2-7; 7 bases align to TRBD2. CDR3 length: 15 residues. Germline-derived CDR1 and CDR2 are SQVTM and ANQGSEA. V was pared by 1 base and J by 2 bases, with 8 bases of the junction left unmatched. The CDR3 reads CSVEGGSGDPYEQYF. The CDR3 DNA reads TGCAGCGTTGAAGGGGGAAGCGGGGACCCCTACGAGCAGTACTTC.

This clonotype was recorded a few times. V is TRBV6-5 and J is TRBJ1-2, with D uncertain. CDR3 size: 18 residues. The germline V gene encodes CDR1 MNHEY and CDR2 SVGAGI. V lost 0 bases, J lost 0 bases, and 17 bases lay in between. CDR3 loop: CASSYSPRVDTPNYGYTF. CDR3 nucleotides: TGTGCCAGCAGTTACTCTCCCCGGGTGGATACACCTAACTATGGCTACACCTTC.

Ten or more counts support this clonotype. The V gene is TRBV20-1, the J gene TRBJ2-1; no firm D call. Per germline, CDR1 DFQATT and CDR2 SNEGSKA (reference sequence). The CDR3 spans 13 residues. The V gene lost 5 bases and the J gene lost 2 bases, with 10 bases spanning the gap. CDR3 sequence: CSAGVGTYNEQFF. The CDR3 DNA sequence: TGCAGTGCTGGGGTCGGAACCTACAATGAGCAGTTCTTC.

In its sample, this clonotype was seen many times. The chain joins TRBV20-1 to TRBJ2-1; D is possibly TRBD2 (6 bases). The V end was cut by 5 bases, the J end by 0 bases, with 11 bases between. Germline V lookup: CDR1 DFQATT, CDR2 SNEGSKA (reference sequence). The CDR3 is 14 residues long. The CDR3 loop is CSARRDFSYNEQFF. In DNA, the CDR3 is TGCAGTGCTCGCCGGGACTTCTCCTACAATGAGCAGTTCTTC.

This clonotype was observed many times. The gene calls are TRBV11-2 and TRBJ2-3, with TRBD2 matching 9 bases. The CDR3 runs 18 residues. The germline V gene encodes CDR1 SGHAT and CDR2 FQNNGV. V trimming: 5 bases; J trimming: 2 bases; junction bases outside the gene matches: 14. CDR3 sequence reads: CASSRRLGRGGFTDTQYF. As DNA, the CDR3 is TGTGCCAGCAGCCGTCGCCTGGGGCGGGGGGGCTTCACAGATACGCAGTATTTT.

In its sample, this clonotype was seen many times. The chain recombines TRBV10-2 with TRBJ2-7; TRBD1 is a possible D gene (6 bases). Trimming pared 3 bases from V and 9 bases from J, leaving 15 bases between. Per the germline V gene, CDR1 is WSHSY and CDR2 is SAAADI. The CDR3 sequence is 13 residues long. The CDR3 here is CASSERNRALQYF. The CDR3 DNA follows: TGCGCCAGCAGTGAACGGAACAGGGCTTTGCAGTACTTC.

This clonotype was counted ten times or more. The chain combines TRBV6-1 with TRBJ2-2; weak D call: TRBD2 (5 bases). V was cut by 0 bases and J by 5 bases, with 13 bases left in between. The CDR3 is made up of 16 amino acids. In germline, CDR1 is MNHNS, CDR2 SASEGT. The DNA for the CDR3 is TGTGCCAGCAGTGAAGCCCTCGGACTTTTTACCGGGGAGCTGTTTTTT. This gives the protein CASSEALGLFTGELFF.

This clonotype was detected many times. This chain connects TRBV5-5 to TRBJ2-3; 13 positions agree with TRBD2. Trimming cost V 5 bases and J 4 bases; bases outside gene matches: 4. CDR3 length: 15 amino acids. Germline values: CDR1 SGHKS, CDR2 YYEKEE (reference sequence). CDR3 region: CASRLGLAGPDTQYF. Written as DNA, the CDR3 is TGTGCCAGCAGGCTGGGACTAGCGGGGCCAGATACGCAGTATTTT.

This clonotype was seen many times. The rearrangement links TRBV12-3 or TRBV12-4 to TRBJ2-3; perhaps TRBD2 as D (5 bases). V was shortened by 3 bases and J by 2 bases, with 15 bases between the two germline ends. The CDR3 length is 16 residues. CDR3 nucleotides: TGTGCCAGCAGTTTTTTGGGAGCAGCCCCCACAGATACGCAGTATTTT. Its protein product is CASSFLGAAPTDTQYF.

The chain joins TRBV28 to TRBJ2-7, with D perhaps TRBD2 (5 bases). Germline V gene data show CDR1 as MDHEN and CDR2 as SYDVKM. The V gene lost 3 bases and the J gene lost 3 bases, with 15 bases spanning the gap. CDR3 length: 15 amino acids. The CDR3 nucleotides read TGTGCCAGCAGTTTCGGCGGCCCTAGCCTCTACGAGCAGTACTTC. Translated, it gives CASSFGGPSLYEQYF. Filled out from reference TRBV28 and TRBJ2-7, the complete variable domain reads DVKVTQSSRYLVKRTGEKVFLECVQDMDHENMFWYRQDPGLGLRLIYFSYDVKMKEKGDIPEGYSVSREKKERFSLILESASTNQTSMYLCASSFGGPSLYEQYFGPGTRLTVT.

This clonotype was picked up many times. This sequence joins TRBV10-3 and TRBJ1-3, with TRBD1 as a possible D gene (6 bases). This CDR3 is built from 13 residues. V was clipped by 11 bases and J by 4 bases, with 15 bases between them. CDR1 and CDR2 from the germline V gene are ENHRY and SYGVKD. In nucleotides, the CDR3 is TGTGCCGCACGTAGGGACATCGGAAACACCATATATTTT. Protein product: CAARRDIGNTIYF.

This clonotype was observed many times. The rearrangement uses TRBV3-1 and TRBJ1-1; no clear D gene. Germline CDR1 reads LGHDT; CDR2 reads YNNKEL (reference sequence). This CDR3 is 15 amino acids long. Between the trimmed V and J ends, which lost 2 bases and 5 bases, there was a span of 15 bases. The CDR3 spells CASSQLPALRTEAFF. In DNA, the CDR3 is TGTGCCAGCAGCCAACTGCCGGCTCTTAGGACTGAAGCTTTCTTT. Full variable domain (outside the CDR3, taken from reference TRBV3-1 and TRBJ1-1): DTAVSQTPKYLVTQMGNDKSIKCEQNLGHDTMYWYKQDSKKFLKIMFSYNNKELIINETVPNRFSPKSPDKAHLNLHINSLELGDSAVYFCASSQLPALRTEAFFGQGTRLTVV.

This clonotype was picked up many times. The genes are TRBV20-1 and TRBJ2-7; D might be TRBD1 (5 bases). Trimming shortened V by 0 bases and J by 7 bases, and 10 bases separated the two germline ends. This CDR3 region has 12 residues. CDR1 and CDR2 from the germline V gene are DFQATT and SNEGSKA (reference sequence). In nucleotides, the CDR3 is TGCAGTGCTAGAGACAGCCCAGGGGAGCAGTACTTC. This codes for CSARDSPGEQYF.

This clonotype has a count of ten or more. V usage is TRBV14 and J usage is TRBJ1-2, with unresolved D. V lost 1 base and J lost 4, with 10 bases in between. Germline V gene data show CDR1 as SGHDN and CDR2 as FVKESK. This CDR3 has 14 residues. DNA for the CDR3: TGTGCCAGCAGCCAAGGCATCCCCTCCTATGGCTACACCTTC. Amino acid sequence: CASSQGIPSYGYTF. The full variable domain, in which reference TRBV14 and TRBJ1-2 provide the parts outside the CDR3, is EAGVTQFPSHSVIEKGQTVTLRCDPISGHDNLYWYRRVMGKEIKFLLHFVKESKQDESGMPNNRFLAERTGGTYSTLKVQPAELEDSGVYFCASSQGIPSYGYTFGSGTRLTVV.